This TCR beta chain was profiled in a study of PD-L1 blockade in urothelial cancer (dated by TCRdb to about 2017). For the wider study: Every patient began therapy around 2014 and was given atezolizumab 1,200 mg intravenously every 3 weeks. Blood samples were analyzed at two time points: 3 weeks after treatment start (second dose) and 6 weeks after treatment start. The study, an exploratory multi-omic analysis, examined somatic, immune and clinical correlates of response to PD-L1 blockade with atezolizumab in urothelial cancer. A median of 141,255 T cells and approximately 83,000 unique TCRs was obtained from blood samples, and a median clonality of roughly 0.082 was observed. Pretreatment blood TCR-seq was available for 27 to 30 patients, at least one posttreatment blood collection was obtained for about 24 patients, and tumor TCR-seq was available for about 24 patients. Pretreatment tumor samples and matched peripheral blood, collected serially before and after atezolizumab treatment, underwent TCR sequencing. Patients had an ECOG performance status of 0 or 1 and had received between 0 and 3 prior chemotherapy regimens. Durable clinical benefit was defined as progression-free survival longer than 6 months, and TCR features were also tested against progression-free and overall survival. About 85% of the roughly 30 patients were males with bladder-origin urothelial cancer, and 18 of 29 reported a prior smoking history. Durable clinical benefit was achieved by nine patients and was not achieved by 20 patients. In the same patients who had TCR sequencing, pretreatment tumors also underwent whole exome sequencing and RNA sequencing.

The time point label for this specimen denotes: peripheral blood 6 weeks after treatment start. The cohort comprised 30 or so patients with locally advanced or metastatic urothelial carcinoma treated at Memorial Sloan Kettering on a trial protocol. Peripheral blood mononuclear cells were collected pretreatment and during treatment, at between 1 and 8 total time points per patient. The Qiagen DNeasy Blood extraction kit was used to purify genomic DNA from total PBMCs and from tumor samples. PBMCs were collected pretreatment and during treatment, and were isolated and stored as previously described. The CDR3 starts with the cysteine, ends with the phenylalanine, and has 13 residues. The sequence is cut down to CDR3 DNA, 39 bases in frame from base 1. From a lookup of the germline V gene, CDR1 and CDR2 are MRHNA and SNTAGT. V is shortened by 3 bases, J by 1 base, and the region joining them spans 6 bases.

Summary of the overall study and its limitations: A pretreatment peripheral blood TCR clonality below the median was linked to improved progression-free and overall survival. Patients with durable benefit showed greater expansion of tumor-associated TCR clones in peripheral blood 3 weeks after starting treatment (n of about 21, p = 0.022). Because the sample size was small (n of about 30) and many exploratory analyses were performed, the results are intended to be hypothesis-generating.

Synthetic TCR analog templates were spiked into each PCR so that absolute template abundance could be estimated from read counts. The immunoSEQ assay was used to amplify TCRbeta CDR3 regions from genomic DNA with bias-controlled V and J gene primers. Sequencing of rearranged TCRbeta segments was done at approximately 20X coverage. As for the original processing: Sequencing errors were corrected by clustering, and CDR3s were annotated against IMGT so that V, D and J genes could be assigned. Out-of-frame and stop-codon sequences were excluded, and only productive TCRbeta rearrangements were used in downstream analyses. To compute clonality, Shannon entropy was normalized by the log of the number of unique productive sequences and then subtracted from one. Fisher's exact test with Benjamini-Hochberg correction, at a threshold of adjusted p below 0.01, was used to find clones that differed between time points or between blood and tumor. The immuneACCESS repertoire file appears here via TCRdb, limited to in-frame rearrangements. These files lack a portion of the clones; in checked studies, under half of the deficit traces to unresolved V genes, and the cause of the others is not known. V, J and clone size are those of that table, while D and trimming were read from the DNA. The table for this sample lists some 39,000 clones; around 83% of them were counted only once. Approximately 2.4% of the sample is held by the ten biggest clonotypes.

In regard to this clone: Its recognized antigen is unknown. Per-base qualities were not stored, and no clone one base away is much larger.

Recombination linked TRBV6-4 to TRBJ1-1, with the D gene call left open. The material sequenced was PBMCs, taken around atezolizumab (anti-PD-L1) treatment. This receptor was identified in a man between 65 and 85 years old with urothelial cancer. The CDR3 is CASSEYGNTEAFF. The DNA is TGTGCCAGCAGTGAATACGGGAACACTGAAGCTTTCTTT.